This T cell receptor beta chain was sequenced during a study of CD8 T cells in ankylosing spondylitis. The CDR3 extends over 13 amino acids. The V gene lost 4 bases and the J gene lost 11 bases, with 15 bases spanning the gap. Germline V gene lookup returns CDR1 LNHDA and CDR2 SQIVND (reference sequence). This clonotype turned up a few times. TCRdb reanalysed the 5' RACE reads using MiXCR and keeps one entry per CDR3 protein. The sample carries roughly 38,000 distinct CDR3 sequences, about 17% recorded once. The V gene is TRBV19, the J gene TRBJ2-1; no clear D gene. The TCR sequence derives from a male donor with ankylosing spondylitis or in good health (not recorded which). The sample consisted of blood. The CDR3 bases are TGTGCCAGTAGTAACCGGGCCCCAATTAAGCAGTTCTTC. Protein: CASSNRAPIKQFF. The full variable domain, with the rest looked up from reference TRBV19 and TRBJ2-1, is DGGITQSPKYLFRKEGQNVTLSCEQNLNHDAMYWYRQDPGQGLRLIYYSQIVNDFQKGDIAEGYSVSREKKESFPLTVTSAQKNPTAFYLCASSNRAPIKQFFGPGTRLTVL.